This T cell receptor beta chain emerged from a study of blood T cell repertoires in COVID-19. Across the study: COVID-19 samples, acute and convalescent, were from the United States, Italy and Spain.

Authors' data handling: Cell counts per sample came from amplifying reference gene primers. TCRdb's copy holds only in-frame clones and misses some; the assay was immunoSEQ multiplex PCR. V and J calls and clone size come straight from that table; D and trimming were deduced from the DNA. The sample lists some 260,000 clones; roughly 90% were seen once. Self-reported history from a screening survey and questionnaire set each donor's cohort. Germline V gives CDR1 LNHDA, CDR2 SQIVND (reference sequence). The CDR3 totals 15 residues. The germline V and J ends were trimmed by 5 bases and 9 bases, with 17 bases remaining between them. This clone was detected once.

The sequencing input was PBMCs or T cells enriched from blood (not recorded which). The receptor was derived from a woman aged 30 to 39 with acute COVID-19. The rearrangement uses TRBV19 and TRBJ1-6; D not resolved. CDR3 sequence: CASSFTGSQASPLHF. CDR3 nucleotides: TGTGCCAGTAGTTTTACCGGGAGCCAGGCTTCACCCCTCCACTTT.